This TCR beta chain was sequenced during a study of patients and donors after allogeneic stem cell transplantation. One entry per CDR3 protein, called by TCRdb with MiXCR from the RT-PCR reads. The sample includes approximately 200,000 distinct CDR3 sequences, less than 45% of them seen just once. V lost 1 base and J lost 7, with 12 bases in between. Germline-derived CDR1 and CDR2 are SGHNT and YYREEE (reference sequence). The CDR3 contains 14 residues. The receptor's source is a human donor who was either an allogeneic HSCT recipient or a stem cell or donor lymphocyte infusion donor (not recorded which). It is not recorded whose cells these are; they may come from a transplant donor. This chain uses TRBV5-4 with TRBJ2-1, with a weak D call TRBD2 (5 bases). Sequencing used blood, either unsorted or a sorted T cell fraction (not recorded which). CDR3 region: CASSLRAGTNEQFF. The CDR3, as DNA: TGTGCCAGCAGCTTGAGGGCGGGCACTAATGAGCAGTTCTTC.